This TCR beta chain was documented in a study of T-cell reconstitution after alpha-beta-depleted transplantation in children (dated by TCRdb to 2016 to 2017). In terms of the full investigation: Using TCR repertoire profiling, the study quantitatively followed how T-cell immune reconstitution unfolded in children after TCRalphabeta/CD19-depleted allogeneic hematopoietic cell transplantation. Paper-wide results and their limitations: In some patients, high TCRbeta diversity at day 60 was attributed to recipient T cells and intrathymic progenitors that had survived conditioning. Apparently early alphabetaT-cell count recovery about two months after transplant reportedly relied on only several hundred rapidly expanded clones derived from non-depleted graft cells. Over the following months the frequencies of hyperexpanded clones went down, and after one year T-cell counts and TCRbeta diversity were mostly credited to newly produced T cells.

The sample's time point label is to be understood as: day 60 (about 2 months) after transplantation. The treatment or condition tag for this specimen amounts to: allogeneic hematopoietic cell transplantation with graft depleted of TCRalphabeta T cells and CD19 B cells. The transplant recipients were children given TCRalphabeta/CD19-depleted allogeneic hematopoietic cell grafts. Regarding this clonotype: Its antigen remains undetermined. Base qualities are not provided; no much larger clone lies one nucleotide away.

A distance of 14 bases separates the germline ends of V and J, which lose 4 bases and 4 bases respectively. The CDR3 starts with the cysteine, ends with the phenylalanine, and has 14 residues. Only CDR3 DNA remains: 42 bases, in frame from the first base. CDR1 and CDR2 were assigned from the germline V gene (reference sequence) as GTSNPN and SVGIG. Library generation was performed with PCR. Sequencing instrument: Illumina HiSeq 2500. TCR libraries were prepared with molecular barcoding, using unique molecular identifiers to normalize TCRbeta repertoire quantification. The public sequencing data were trimmed at Q25 with fastp and processed into clonotypes with MiXCR by TCRdb, which kept only in-frame beta chains. Each entry is one CDR3 protein sequence, shown with its most common DNA and genes. In this sample the table shows over 100,000 distinct CDR3 sequences, approximately 5.4% of which occur a single time. Clones ranked in the top ten supply 6.1% of the sample.

The clonotype originates from a female patient between 2 and 15 years old who had a stem cell transplant for Fanconi anemia, so the T cells may come from the graft donor. Sequenced material: PBMCs, mostly from graft donor cells, taken 60 days after TCRalphabeta/CD19-depleted stem cell transplant. The V and J genes are TRBV30 and TRBJ2-1, and perhaps TRBD1 as D gene, on 6 matching bases. The CDR3 in this case is CAWKTDSRYNEQFF. The DNA is as follows: TGTGCCTGGAAAACGGACAGCCGGTACAATGAGCAGTTCTTC.